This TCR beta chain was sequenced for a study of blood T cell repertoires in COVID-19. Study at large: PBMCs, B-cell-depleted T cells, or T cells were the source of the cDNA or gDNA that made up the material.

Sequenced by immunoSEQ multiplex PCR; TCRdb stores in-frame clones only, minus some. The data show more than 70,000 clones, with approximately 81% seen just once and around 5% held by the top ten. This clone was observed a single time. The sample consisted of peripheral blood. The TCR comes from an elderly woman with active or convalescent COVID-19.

Here the CDR3 DNA reads TGTGCCAGCAGCCATCCCAAAAGGGTTTCCCGGGACAGGGGAACAGATACGCAGTATTTT. As protein: CASSHPKRVSRDRGTDTQYF. The chain uses TRBV3-1 (or the pseudogene TRBV3-2) and TRBJ2-3; 10 bases are a match to TRBD1. Germline V gene lookup returns CDR1 LGHDT and CDR2 YNNKEL (reference sequence). CDR3 length: 20 amino acids. Germline trimming cut 3 bases from V and 3 bases from J; bases unmatched to any gene: 18.